This section outlines one T cell receptor (beta chain) sequence together with its context. Its target is unknown. V was clipped by 4 bases and J by 1 base; unmatched bases: 4. The length of the CDR3 is 16 residues. The germline gives CDR1 SGDLS, CDR2 YYNGEE. This sample stems from a study of PD-1 blockade in classical Hodgkin lymphoma. Method: immunoSEQ multiplex PCR; TCRdb's copy keeps in-frame clones and lacks some. The sample includes roughly 97,000 clones, 65% to 85% seen only once; the top ten take roughly an eighth. General observations from the study: Before treatment, TCR diversity in newly diagnosed patients was reportedly lower than in healthy donors.

Every patient experienced relapse after autologous stem cell transplantation, and brentuximab vedotin exposure varied. The chain employs TRBV9 and TRBJ1-5; 11 bases align to TRBD1. This receptor was taken from a human donor with classical Hodgkin lymphoma. The sequencing used peripheral blood mononuclear cells (PBMCs), collected at baseline. The CDR3 DNA sequence: TGTGCCAGCAGCCCAGGACAGGGGGCAAGCAATCAGCCCCAGCATTTT. Its protein is CASSPGQGASNQPQHF.